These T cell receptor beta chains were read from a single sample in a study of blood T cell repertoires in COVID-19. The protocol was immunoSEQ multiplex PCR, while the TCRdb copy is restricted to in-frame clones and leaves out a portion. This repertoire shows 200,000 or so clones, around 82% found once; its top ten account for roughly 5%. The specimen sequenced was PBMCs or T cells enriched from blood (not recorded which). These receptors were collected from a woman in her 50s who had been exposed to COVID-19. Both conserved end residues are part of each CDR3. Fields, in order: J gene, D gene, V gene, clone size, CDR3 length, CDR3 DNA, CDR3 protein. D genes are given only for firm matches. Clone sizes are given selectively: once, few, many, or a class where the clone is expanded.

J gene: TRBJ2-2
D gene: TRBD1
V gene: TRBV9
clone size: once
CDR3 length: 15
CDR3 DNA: TGTGCCAGCAGCCCGCGGACAGGGTGGACCGGGGAGCTGTTTTTT
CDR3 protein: CASSPRTGWTGELFF

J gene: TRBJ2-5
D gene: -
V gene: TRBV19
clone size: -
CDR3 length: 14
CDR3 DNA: TGTGCCAGTAGTACCGGCGGGGGCGCGGAGACCCAGTACTTC
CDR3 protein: CASSTGGGAETQYF

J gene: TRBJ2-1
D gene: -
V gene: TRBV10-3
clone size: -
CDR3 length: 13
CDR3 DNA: TGTGCCATCAGAATTTTACAGGGCGGGGAGCAGTTCTTC
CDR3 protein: CAIRILQGGEQFF

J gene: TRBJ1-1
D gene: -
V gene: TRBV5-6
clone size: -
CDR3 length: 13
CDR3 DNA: TGTGCCAGCAGCACAACGGACAGCCCGGAAGCTTTCTTT
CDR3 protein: CASSTTDSPEAFF

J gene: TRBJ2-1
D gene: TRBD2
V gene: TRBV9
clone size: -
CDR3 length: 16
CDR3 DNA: TGTGCCAGCAGCGCGGTGAGCGGGGGGGCGGGGAATGAGCAGTTCTTC
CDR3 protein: CASSAVSGGAGNEQFF

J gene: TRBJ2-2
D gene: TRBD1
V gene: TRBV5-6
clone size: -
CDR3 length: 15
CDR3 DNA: TGTGCCAGCAGCTACGGGACAGGGTGGGCCGGGGAGCTGTTTTTT
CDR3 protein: CASSYGTGWAGELFF

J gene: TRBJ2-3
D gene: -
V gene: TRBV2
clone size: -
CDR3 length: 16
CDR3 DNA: TGTGCCAGCAGTGGAGAGGCCCGGCGGGGCACAGATACGCAGTATTTT
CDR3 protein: CASSGEARRGTDTQYF

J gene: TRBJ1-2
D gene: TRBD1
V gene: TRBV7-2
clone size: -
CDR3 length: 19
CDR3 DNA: TGTGCCAGCTTACCTCGAGGGGGCTCTCCTTCACAAACAAACTATGGCTACACCTTC
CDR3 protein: CASLPRGGSPSQTNYGYTF

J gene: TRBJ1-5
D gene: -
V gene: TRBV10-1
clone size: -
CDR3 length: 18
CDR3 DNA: TGCGCCAGCAGTGAGTCTTTTCGACAGTCCTACCTGAATCAGCCCCAGCATTTT
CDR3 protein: CASSESFRQSYLNQPQHF

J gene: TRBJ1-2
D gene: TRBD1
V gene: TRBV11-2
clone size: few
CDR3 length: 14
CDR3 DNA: TGTGCCAGCAGCTTTAAACAGGGGGGCGTCGGCTACACCTTC
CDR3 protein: CASSFKQGGVGYTF

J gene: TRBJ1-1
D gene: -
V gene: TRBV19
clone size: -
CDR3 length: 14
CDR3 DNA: TGTGCCAGTAGTATTTCAAACAGAAAGACTGAAGCTTTCTTT
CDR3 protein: CASSISNRKTEAFF